Below are 18 T cell receptor beta chains sequenced from a single sample in a study of T cell changes during pregnancy in multiple sclerosis (dated by TCRdb to the late 2010s). Library preparation used the immunoSEQ multiplex PCR assay. This is the immuneACCESS table as TCRdb keeps it, with only in-frame sequences that have V and J called. A part of the clones is gone; compared with another copy, unresolved V genes explain less than half, and the rest is unexplained. The sample table contains some 70,000 clones; only one count was recorded for 90% to 95% of them. The ten largest make up 1.1% to 1.5% of the sample. The sequencing used peripheral blood, collected in the second trimester of pregnancy. These receptors all stem from a female donor in good health, enrolled as a control in a pregnancy study.

This clone came up a few times. This chain links TRBV19 with TRBJ2-3; no clear D gene. This CDR3 region has 14 residues. V gave up 3 bases and J gave up 1 base, with 8 bases separating them. From germline, CDR1 is LNHDA and CDR2 SQIVND (reference sequence). Here the CDR3 DNA reads TGTGCCAGTAGTATGATGGCCCGCACAGATACGCAGTATTTT. Translated, it gives CASSMMARTDTQYF.

In nucleotides, the CDR3 is TGCGCCAGCAGTCTACCTAACTATGGCTACACCTTC. Protein: CASSLPNYGYTF. The chain recombines TRBV5-1 with TRBJ1-2; no clear D gene. The CDR3 loop spans 12 amino acids. Looked up from germline, CDR1 is SGHRS and CDR2 is YFSETQ. V was cut by 5 bases and J by 0 bases, with 5 bases left in between. Together with reference TRBV5-1 and TRBJ1-2, the CDR3 gives the full variable domain: KAGVTQTPRYLIKTRGQQVTLSCSPISGHRSVSWYQQTPGQGLQFLFEYFSETQRNKGNFPGRFSGRQFSNSRSEMNVSTLELGDSALYLCASSLPNYGYTFGSGTRLTVV.

The rearrangement joins TRBV7-9 to TRBJ2-1; 7 bases align to TRBD1. The trim removed 5 bases at V and 4 bases at J, leaving 8 bases unmatched. CDR3 length: 15 residues. The germline gives CDR1 SEHNR, CDR2 FQNEAQ (reference sequence). The DNA for the CDR3 is TGTGCCAGCAGCCCCTGGGGACAGTCGTACAATGAGCAGTTCTTC. This sequence encodes CASSPWGQSYNEQFF.

A word on this clone: Additional DNA sequences in this sample encode the identical CDR3. CDR3 coding DNA: TGTGCCAGCAGCCAAGAAACTAGCGGGAGTTACGAGCAGTACTTC. Translating gives CASSQETSGSYEQYF. The genes are TRBV4-2 and TRBJ2-7; TRBD2 aligns across 11 bases. Trimming took 0 bases from V and 4 from J; bases not matched to a gene: 2. Germline V gene lookup returns CDR1 LGHNA and CDR2 YNFKEQ. The CDR3 extends over 15 amino acids.

The rearrangement links TRBV25-1 to TRBJ1-1, with D possibly being TRBD1 (6 bases). The CDR3 has 12 residues. CDR1 is MGHDK and CDR2 is SYGVNS in the germline V gene. The V end was cut by 9 bases, the J end by 4 bases, with 12 bases between. The CDR3 DNA follows: TGTGCCAGTGCAGGGGAGGGCACTGAAGCTTTCTTT. Translating gives CASAGEGTEAFF.

The chain recombines TRBV9 with TRBJ2-1; D is perhaps TRBD1 (6 bases). The germline V gene encodes CDR1 SGDLS and CDR2 YYNGEE. CDR3 size: 14 residues. Deletions cut 0 bases from V and 4 bases from J, with 8 bases between. The CDR3 loop is CASSVATGYNEQFF. The CDR3 DNA reads TGTGCCAGCAGCGTAGCTACAGGGTACAATGAGCAGTTCTTC.

The CDR3 coding sequence is TGTGCCAGCAGCCGGGACAGGGGCGAGCAGTACTTC. As protein: CASSRDRGEQYF. The chain links TRBV28 to TRBJ2-7; 10 bases agree with TRBD1. Germline loops: CDR1 MDHEN, CDR2 SYDVKM. This CDR3 has 12 amino acids. V was clipped by 6 bases and J by 6 bases; unmatched bases: 2. The full variable domain, rest sourced from reference TRBV28 and TRBJ2-7, is DVKVTQSSRYLVKRTGEKVFLECVQDMDHENMFWYRQDPGLGLRLIYFSYDVKMKEKGDIPEGYSVSREKKERFSLILESASTNQTSMYLCASSRDRGEQYFGPGTRLTVT.

The CDR3 DNA reads TGTGCCAGTAGACTAGCGGATAATTCGTACAATGAGCAGTTCTTC. Translated: CASRLADNSYNEQFF. V is TRBV6-5 and J is TRBJ2-1; 9 nucleotides match TRBD2. The CDR3 has 15 amino acids. The V segment lost 9 bases and the J segment 4 bases; nucleotides outside the gene matches: 10. CDR1 is MNHEY and CDR2 is SVGAGI in the germline V gene.

This clone was recorded a few times. This chain links TRBV29-1 with TRBJ2-1, with 12 bases that match TRBD2. The V gene end was trimmed by 4 bases and the J gene end by 3 bases; junction bases not matched to a gene: 4. CDR3 length: 15 amino acids. Per the germline V gene, CDR1 is SQVTM and CDR2 is ANQGSEA. The CDR3 nucleotides are TGCAGCGTTGTGACTAGCGGGAGAATCTACAATGAGCAGTTCTTC. Amino acid sequence: CSVVTSGRIYNEQFF.

V gene TRBV5-6 combines with J gene TRBJ2-5; D remains unclear. CDR3 length: 14 amino acids. Germline V gene sequence: CDR1 SGHDT, CDR2 YYEEEE. The V and J ends lost 4 bases and 5 bases respectively, with 15 bases between them. The CDR3 DNA reads as TGTGCCAGCAGCCGACCAATAAGCAGGGAGACCCAGTACTTC. Protein: CASSRPISRETQYF.

V usage is TRBV7-9 and J usage is TRBJ1-3; tentative D call: TRBD1 (6 bases). The CDR3 has 16 residues. CDR1 and CDR2 from the germline V gene are SEHNR and FQNEAQ (reference sequence). Trimming pared 1 base from V and 0 bases from J, leaving 10 bases between. The CDR3 reads CASSLERQDSGNTIYF. CDR3 bases: TGTGCCAGCAGCTTAGAGAGACAGGACTCTGGAAACACCATATATTTT.

The chain carries TRBV11-1 and TRBJ2-1; D gene uncertain. The CDR3 sequence is 12 residues long. Germline CDR1 reads SGHAT; CDR2 reads FQDESV (reference sequence). V was pared by 5 bases and J by 4 bases, with 6 bases between. The CDR3 DNA sequence: TGTGCCAGCAGCCCTTCGTACAATGAGCAGTTCTTC. It yields the protein CASSPSYNEQFF.

The CDR3 sequence: CASSWGRRETQYF. The DNA of the CDR3 is TGTGCCAGCAGTTGGGGGAGGCGAGAGACCCAGTACTTC. The chain has TRBV25-1 and TRBJ2-5; tentatively, D is TRBD2 (6 bases). The CDR3 has 13 amino acids. The V end was cut by 5 bases, the J end by 4 bases, with 11 bases between. Germline assignment: CDR1 MGHDK and CDR2 SYGVNS.

The V call is TRBV6-1, the J call TRBJ1-1; D uncertain. The CDR3 spans 12 residues. Germline V gene data show CDR1 as MNHNS and CDR2 as SASEGT. V was pared by 5 bases and J by 1 base, with 5 bases between. Here the CDR3 DNA reads TGTGCCAGCAGTATAGAGAACACTGAAGCTTTCTTT. It codes for CASSIENTEAFF.

This chain joins TRBV7-3 and TRBJ2-2, with TRBD2 identical over 7 bases. Germline values: CDR1 SGHTA, CDR2 FQGTGA. Trimming removed 5 bases from V and 1 base from J; junction bases left unmatched: 7. The CDR3 contains 16 residues. CDR3: CASSPGLVGNTGELFF. In DNA form, the CDR3 reads TGTGCCAGCAGCCCAGGACTAGTAGGGAACACCGGGGAGCTGTTTTTT.

This sequence joins TRBV28 and TRBJ2-1; tentative D call: TRBD2 (6 bases). CDR1 is MDHEN, CDR2 SYDVKM, per germline. The ends were cut back, 6 bases at V and 0 bases at J, with 9 bases in the middle. The CDR3 has 14 residues. CDR3 sequence: CASREGLSYNEQFF. The CDR3 DNA follows: TGTGCCAGCAGGGAGGGACTCTCCTACAATGAGCAGTTCTTC.

This clone came up once. V gene TRBV5-1 combines with J gene TRBJ2-1; the D gene is possibly TRBD2 (6 bases). The V end was cut by 0 bases, the J end by 1 base, with 23 bases between. CDR1 is SGHRS and CDR2 is YFSETQ in the germline V gene. The CDR3 is made up of 20 amino acids. CDR3 in DNA: TGCGCCAGCAGCTTGGCCGGAGGAGGAGCGGGCAAAATATCCTACAATGAGCAGTTCTTC. It specifies CASSLAGGGAGKISYNEQFF.

The chain carries TRBV2 and TRBJ2-5; 11 bases fit TRBD1. Germline V gene data show CDR1 as SNHLY and CDR2 as FYNNEI. The CDR3 length is 13 residues. V lost 6 bases, J lost 4 bases, and 1 base stayed unmatched. The CDR3 DNA is TGTGCCAGCAGGGGGACAGGGGGAGAGACCCAGTACTTC. Translated, it gives CASRGTGGETQYF.